These 24 T cell receptor beta chains share one sample of origin, sequenced in a study of identical twins. TCRdb analysed the 5' RACE reads with MiXCR anew, one entry per CDR3 protein. The table includes 400,000 to 500,000 distinct CDR3 sequences, more than 13% detected once. This sample was also put to use in a study of yellow fever vaccine responses in identical twins.

The specimen sequenced was CD4+ T cells sorted from blood. Receptors originate from a woman aged 18-29 years in good health.

In this sample, this clonotype turned up a few times. The chain recombines TRBV10-3 with TRBJ2-1; TRBD1 matches 7 bases. CDR3 length: 16 amino acids. The ends lost 6 bases at V and 0 bases at J; junction bases unmatched: 8. The germline gives CDR1 ENHRY, CDR2 SYGVKD. The CDR3 reads CAISLTGSSSYNEQFF. The CDR3 region has the DNA TGTGCCATCAGCCTGACAGGGTCAAGCTCCTACAATGAGCAGTTCTTC.

This clonotype turned up a few times. The chain joins TRBV20-1 to TRBJ2-3; 10 nucleotides line up with TRBD2. Trimming cost V 4 bases and J 8 bases; bases outside gene matches: 18. This CDR3 spans 17 amino acids. Germline-derived CDR1 and CDR2 are DFQATT and SNEGSKA (reference sequence). DNA for the CDR3: TGCAGTGCTAAAAGTCTAGCGGGGGAGACCCCGGCTGGTACGCAGTATTTT. As protein: CSAKSLAGETPAGTQYF.

The genes are TRBV27 and TRBJ2-1; D is possibly TRBD2 (6 bases). V was clipped by 2 bases and J by 6 bases, with 11 bases between them. CDR3 length: 14 residues. Germline CDR1 reads MNHEY; CDR2 reads SMNVEV (reference sequence). CDR3: CASSLGLRGNEQFF. For the CDR3, the DNA is TGTGCCAGCAGTTTAGGACTACGCGGCAATGAGCAGTTCTTC.

The chain joins TRBV7-2 to TRBJ2-1; D may be TRBD2 (5 bases). This CDR3 spans 14 amino acids. Per germline, CDR1 SGHTA and CDR2 FQGNSA. V was clipped by 8 bases and J by 0 bases, with 11 bases between them. CDR3: CASGRGFSYNEQFF. CDR3 in DNA: TGTGCCAGCGGCAGAGGGTTCTCCTACAATGAGCAGTTCTTC.

The CDR3 region has the DNA TGTGCCATCAGTGACGGGGATTCAGATACGCAGTATTTT. This translates into CAISDGDSDTQYF. J is TRBJ2-3 and V is TRBV10-3, with a possible D match to TRBD2 (5 bases). V shed 3 bases and J shed 4 bases, with 8 bases lying between them. Germline values: CDR1 ENHRY, CDR2 SYGVKD. This CDR3 contains 13 residues.

V usage is TRBV2 and J usage is TRBJ2-1; D perhaps matches TRBD2 (6 bases). In germline, CDR1 is SNHLY, CDR2 FYNNEI. This CDR3 comprises 14 residues. The ends were cut back, 5 bases at V and 7 bases at J, with 15 bases in the middle. The CDR3 protein is CASSLRRGSNEQFF. The CDR3 bases are TGTGCCAGCAGTCTTAGGCGGGGTTCAAATGAGCAGTTCTTC.

This chain links TRBV15 with TRBJ2-2; 7 bases are a match to TRBD2. J lost 3 bases, V lost 7 bases, and 5 bases had no gene match. The CDR3 spans 14 residues. Germline V gives CDR1 LNHNV, CDR2 YYDKDF (reference sequence). CDR3 region: CATIKGGYTGELFF. CDR3 nucleotides: TGTGCCACCATCAAGGGAGGGTACACCGGGGAGCTGTTTTTT.

This clonotype was seen many times. The chain recombines TRBV29-1 with TRBJ2-1; no clear D gene. Germline V gene data show CDR1 as SQVTM and CDR2 as ANQGSEA. CDR3 size: 10 residues. Trimming took off 7 bases at V and 5 bases at J, with 6 bases between the two ends. CDR3 in amino acids: CSGWDNEQFF. CDR3 DNA sequence: TGCAGCGGCTGGGACAATGAGCAGTTCTTC.

Ten or more counts support this clonotype. The rearrangement links TRBV25-1 to TRBJ1-1, with D possibly TRBD1 on 5 matching bases. CDR1 MGHDK and CDR2 SYGVNS come from the germline V gene. Trimming shortened V by 5 bases and J by 4 bases, and 14 bases separated the two germline ends. The CDR3 contains 14 residues. CDR3 sequence: CASSRVGVATEAFF. The CDR3 bases are TGTGCCAGCAGTCGGGTGGGGGTGGCCACTGAAGCTTTCTTT.

A few counts support this clonotype. The gene calls are TRBV6-2 or TRBV6-3 and TRBJ1-5; D unresolved. This CDR3 is built from 14 residues. Germline values: CDR1 MNHEY, CDR2 SVGEGT. V dropped 4 bases and J dropped 5 bases, with 12 bases sitting between them. This CDR3 is CASSLKLFDQPQHF. CDR3 nucleotide sequence: TGTGCCAGCAGTTTGAAACTGTTTGATCAGCCCCAGCATTTT.

This clonotype was counted ten times or more. The chain has TRBV20-1 and TRBJ1-1, with TRBD1 matching over 7 bases. Per germline, CDR1 DFQATT and CDR2 SNEGSKA (reference sequence). The junction had 4 bases not matched to a gene; V was cut back by 5 bases and J by 7 bases. The CDR3 sequence is 11 residues long. The CDR3 region has the DNA TGCAGTGCTGGAGGGACAGATGAAGCTTTCTTT. Translation: CSAGGTDEAFF.

V is TRBV21-1 and J is TRBJ2-5; no DNA check was done on the table's D call, TRBD2. TRBV21-1 is described as a pseudogene. This CDR3 region has 15 residues. The CDR3 coding sequence is TGTGCCAGCATCATACCTAGCGGGAGCGGGGAGACCCAGTACTTC. The encoded protein is CASIIPSGSGETQYF.

Ten or more counts support this clonotype. The V call is TRBV12-3 or TRBV12-4, the J call TRBJ1-6, with D maybe TRBD1 (5 bases). This CDR3 is 13 amino acids long. Between the trimmed V and J ends, which lost 10 bases and 9 bases, there was a span of 16 bases. The CDR3 DNA reads TGTGCCATCGCGTGGGGCGACCGTTCACCCCTCCACTTT. The encoded protein is CAIAWGDRSPLHF.

This clonotype was observed a handful of times. CDR3 in amino acids: CASSLEPGFSAPGVIYEQYF. The CDR3, as DNA: TGTGCCAGCAGTTTAGAGCCGGGGTTCTCGGCCCCGGGGGTCATCTACGAGCAGTACTTC. The rearrangement links TRBV12-3 or TRBV12-4 to TRBJ2-7, with TRBD2 as a possible D gene (6 bases). This CDR3 has 20 amino acids. Between the trimmed V and J ends, which lost 1 base and 3 bases, there was a span of 28 bases.

This clonotype showed up many times. This chain joins TRBV5-1 and TRBJ1-4; D unclear. Trimming removed 0 bases at V and 5 bases at J, with 11 bases between. Germline values: CDR1 SGHRS, CDR2 YFSETQ. The length of the CDR3 is 15 residues. The CDR3 sequence is CASSLDRDSNEKLFF. As DNA, the CDR3 is TGCGCCAGCAGCTTGGATCGGGATTCCAATGAAAAACTGTTTTTT.

This clonotype was seen only a few times. The V gene is TRBV12-3 or TRBV12-4, the J gene TRBJ2-3, with 12 bases aligning to TRBD2. This CDR3 has 16 residues. The V segment lost 6 bases and the J segment 2 bases; nucleotides outside the gene matches: 6. CDR3 DNA sequence: TGTGCCAGCAGGCAACTAGCGGGGGGCTCCACAGATACGCAGTATTTT. Its protein is CASRQLAGGSTDTQYF.

There are many counts of this clonotype. The CDR3 region is CASSQRGGGGTDTQYF. The CDR3 region has the DNA TGTGCCAGCAGCCAGCGCGGGGGTGGAGGAACAGATACGCAGTATTTT. The V gene is TRBV14, the J gene TRBJ2-3, with 7 bases lining up with TRBD2. With 3 bases clipped from V and 3 bases from J, the junction kept 9 bases outside the gene matches. From germline, CDR1 is SGHDN and CDR2 FVKESK. This CDR3 spans 16 amino acids.

This clonotype was counted a few times. The chain carries TRBV6-1 and TRBJ2-7; a possible D gene is TRBD2 (6 bases). The CDR3 covers 13 residues. Trimming cost V 8 bases and J 2 bases, with 13 bases left between them. Per germline, CDR1 MNHNS and CDR2 SASEGT. CDR3 residues: CASWRRGAYEQYF. The DNA for the CDR3 is TGTGCCAGCTGGAGGCGGGGTGCCTACGAGCAGTACTTC.

This clonotype was seen more than once but under ten times. The gene calls are TRBV12-3 or TRBV12-4 and TRBJ2-7; 11 nucleotides agree with TRBD1. The CDR3 loop spans 14 amino acids. J lost 7 bases, V lost 1 base, and 3 bases had no gene match. CDR3 sequence: CASSLGTGGQEQYF. The CDR3 nucleotides read TGTGCCAGCAGTTTAGGGACAGGGGGCCAGGAGCAGTACTTC.

This clonotype was seen many times. This rearrangement joins TRBV3-1 to TRBJ2-5; possible D gene TRBD1, 6 bases. With 8 bases removed from V and 5 bases from J, the gap between germline ends came to 18 bases. CDR1 is LGHDT and CDR2 is YNNKEL in the germline V gene (reference sequence). The CDR3 extends over 14 amino acids. CDR3 coding DNA: TGTGCCAGCCTACCGCGAGGGGGTTTCGAGACCCAGTACTTC. Translated: CASLPRGGFETQYF.

This clonotype showed up just a few times. The DNA of the CDR3 is TGTGCCAGCAGCTCCAGGCTCTCTGGAAACACCATATATTTT. This gives the protein CASSSRLSGNTIYF. The chain is built from TRBV11-2 and TRBJ1-3; D ambiguous. The germline V and J ends were trimmed by 4 bases and 0 bases, with 7 bases remaining between them. CDR3 size: 14 residues. The germline gives CDR1 SGHAT, CDR2 FQNNGV.

This clonotype was seen many times. The chain couples TRBV29-1 to TRBJ2-1; unclear D gene. CDR3 length: 12 residues. CDR1 SQVTM and CDR2 ANQGSEA come from the germline V gene. The V end lost 7 bases, the J end lost 0 bases, and 7 bases lay between the germline ends. CDR3 loop: CSAPSSYNEQFF. In nucleotides, the CDR3 is TGCAGCGCTCCGAGCTCCTACAATGAGCAGTTCTTC.

V usage is TRBV2 and J usage is TRBJ2-4; perhaps TRBD1 as D (6 bases). The CDR3 sequence is 16 residues long. V dropped 1 base and J dropped 0 bases, with 10 bases sitting between them. Germline assignment: CDR1 SNHLY and CDR2 FYNNEI. The CDR3 here is CASSEVGQLAKNIQYF. DNA of the CDR3: TGTGCCAGCAGTGAAGTTGGACAGCTAGCCAAAAACATTCAGTACTTC. Full variable domain (missing parts from reference TRBV2 and TRBJ2-4): EPEVTQTPSHQVTQMGQEVILRCVPISNHLYFYWYRQILGQKVEFLVSFYNNEISEKSEIFDDQFSVERPDGSNFTLKIRSTKLEDSAMYFCASSEVGQLAKNIQYFGAGTRLSVL.

This clonotype was recorded at least ten times. The chain employs TRBV11-2 and TRBJ2-2; D is possibly TRBD1 (5 bases). The CDR3 covers 14 residues. V gave up 2 bases and J gave up 1 base, with 5 bases separating them. Germline V gene sequence: CDR1 SGHAT, CDR2 FQNNGV. The CDR3 loop reads CASSLTGNTGELFF. CDR3 nucleotide sequence: TGTGCCAGCAGCTTAACAGGGAACACCGGGGAGCTGTTTTTT.